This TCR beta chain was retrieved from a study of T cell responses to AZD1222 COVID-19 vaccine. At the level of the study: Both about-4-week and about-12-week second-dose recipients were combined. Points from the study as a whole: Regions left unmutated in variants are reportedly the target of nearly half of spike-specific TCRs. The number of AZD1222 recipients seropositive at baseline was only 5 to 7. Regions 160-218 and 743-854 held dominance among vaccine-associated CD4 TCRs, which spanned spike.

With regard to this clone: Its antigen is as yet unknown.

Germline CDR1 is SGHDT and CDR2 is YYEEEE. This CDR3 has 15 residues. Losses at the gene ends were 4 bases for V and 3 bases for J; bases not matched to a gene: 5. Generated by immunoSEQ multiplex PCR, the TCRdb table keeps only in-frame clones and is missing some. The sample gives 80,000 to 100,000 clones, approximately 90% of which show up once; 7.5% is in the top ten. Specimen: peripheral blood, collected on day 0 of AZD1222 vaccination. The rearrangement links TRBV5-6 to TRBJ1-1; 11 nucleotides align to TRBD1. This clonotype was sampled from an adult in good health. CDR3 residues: CASSGGQGAYTEAFF. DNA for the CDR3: TGTGCCAGCAGCGGAGGACAGGGGGCGTACACTGAAGCTTTCTTT. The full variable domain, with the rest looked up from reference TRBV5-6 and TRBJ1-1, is DAGVTQSPTHLIKTRGQQVTLRCSPKSGHDTVSWYQQALGQGPQFIFQYYEEEERQRGNFPDRFSGHQFPNYSSELNVNALLLGDSALYLCASSGGQGAYTEAFFGQGTRLTVV.